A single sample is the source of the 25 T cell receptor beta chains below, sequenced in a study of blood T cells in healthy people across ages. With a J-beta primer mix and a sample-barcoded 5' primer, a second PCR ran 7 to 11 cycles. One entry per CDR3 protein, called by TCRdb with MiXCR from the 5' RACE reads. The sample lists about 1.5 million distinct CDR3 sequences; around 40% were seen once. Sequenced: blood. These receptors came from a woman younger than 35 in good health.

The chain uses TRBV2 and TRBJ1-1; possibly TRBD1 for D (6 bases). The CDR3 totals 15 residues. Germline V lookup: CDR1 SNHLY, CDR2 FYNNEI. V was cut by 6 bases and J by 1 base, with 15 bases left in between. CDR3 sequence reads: CASSSGTLTNTEAFF. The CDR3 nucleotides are TGTGCCAGCAGCTCCGGGACACTAACGAACACTGAAGCTTTCTTT.

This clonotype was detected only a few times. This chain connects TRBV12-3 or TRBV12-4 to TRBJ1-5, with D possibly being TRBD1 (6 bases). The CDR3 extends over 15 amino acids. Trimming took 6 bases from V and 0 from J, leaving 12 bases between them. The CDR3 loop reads CASRLRGGSNQPQHF. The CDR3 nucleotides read TGTGCCAGCAGGCTCAGAGGGGGTAGCAATCAGCCCCAGCATTTT.

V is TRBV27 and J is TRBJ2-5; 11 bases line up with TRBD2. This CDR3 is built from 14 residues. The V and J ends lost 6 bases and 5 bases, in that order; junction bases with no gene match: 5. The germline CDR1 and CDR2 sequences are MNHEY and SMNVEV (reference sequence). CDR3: CASRLAGVMETQYF. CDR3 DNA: TGTGCCAGCAGACTAGCGGGAGTGATGGAGACCCAGTACTTC.

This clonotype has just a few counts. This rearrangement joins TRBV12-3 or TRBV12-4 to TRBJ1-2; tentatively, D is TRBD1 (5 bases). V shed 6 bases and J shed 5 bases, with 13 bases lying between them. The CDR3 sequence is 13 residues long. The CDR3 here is CASRLGLWYGYTF. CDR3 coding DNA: TGTGCCAGCAGACTGGGGCTATGGTATGGCTACACCTTC.

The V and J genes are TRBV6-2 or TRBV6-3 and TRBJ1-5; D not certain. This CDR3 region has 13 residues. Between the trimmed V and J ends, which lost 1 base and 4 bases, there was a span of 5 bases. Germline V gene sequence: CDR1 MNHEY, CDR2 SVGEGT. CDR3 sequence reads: CASSYYQNQPQHF. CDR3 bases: TGTGCCAGCAGTTACTACCAGAATCAGCCCCAGCATTTT.

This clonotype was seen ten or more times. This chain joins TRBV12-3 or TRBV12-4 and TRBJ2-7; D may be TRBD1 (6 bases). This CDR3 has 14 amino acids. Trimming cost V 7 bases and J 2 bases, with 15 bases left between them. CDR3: CASTSGDSAYEQYF. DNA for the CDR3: TGTGCCAGCACTTCAGGGGATTCCGCCTACGAGCAGTACTTC.

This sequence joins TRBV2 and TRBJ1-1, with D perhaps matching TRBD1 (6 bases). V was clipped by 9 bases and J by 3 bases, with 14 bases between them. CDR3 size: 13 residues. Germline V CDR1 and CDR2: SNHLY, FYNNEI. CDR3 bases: TGTGCCAGGTCATTGAGGGGGGACACTGAAGCTTTCTTT. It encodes CARSLRGDTEAFF.

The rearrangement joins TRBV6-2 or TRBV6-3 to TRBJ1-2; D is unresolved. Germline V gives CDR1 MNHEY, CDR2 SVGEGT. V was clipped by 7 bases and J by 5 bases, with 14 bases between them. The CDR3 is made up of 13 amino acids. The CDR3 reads CASMEGGLYGYTF. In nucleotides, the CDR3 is TGTGCCAGCATGGAGGGAGGTTTATATGGCTACACCTTC.

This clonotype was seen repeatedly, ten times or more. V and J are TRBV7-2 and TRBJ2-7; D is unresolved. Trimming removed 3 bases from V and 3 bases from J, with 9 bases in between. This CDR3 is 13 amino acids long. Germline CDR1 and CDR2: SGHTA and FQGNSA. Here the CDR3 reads CASSLTKNYEQYF. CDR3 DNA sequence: TGTGCCAGCAGCTTGACAAAAAACTACGAGCAGTACTTC.

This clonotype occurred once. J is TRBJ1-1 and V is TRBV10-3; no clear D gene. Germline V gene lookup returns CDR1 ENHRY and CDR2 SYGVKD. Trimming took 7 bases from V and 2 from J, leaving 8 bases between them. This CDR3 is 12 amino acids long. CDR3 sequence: CAINRDNTEAFF. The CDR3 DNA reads TGTGCCATCAATCGGGATAACACTGAAGCTTTCTTT.

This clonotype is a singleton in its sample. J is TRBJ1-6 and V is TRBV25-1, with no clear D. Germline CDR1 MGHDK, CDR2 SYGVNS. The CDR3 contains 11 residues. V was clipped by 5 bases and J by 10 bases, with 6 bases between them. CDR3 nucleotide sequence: TGTGCCAGCAGTAAAATATCACCCCTCCACTTT. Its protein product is CASSKISPLHF. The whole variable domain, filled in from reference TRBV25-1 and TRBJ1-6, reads EADIYQTPRYLVIGTGKKITLECSQTMGHDKMYWYQQDPGMELHLIHYSYGVNSTEKGDLSSESTVSRIRTEHFPLTLESARPSHTSQYLCASSKISPLHFGNGTRLTVT.

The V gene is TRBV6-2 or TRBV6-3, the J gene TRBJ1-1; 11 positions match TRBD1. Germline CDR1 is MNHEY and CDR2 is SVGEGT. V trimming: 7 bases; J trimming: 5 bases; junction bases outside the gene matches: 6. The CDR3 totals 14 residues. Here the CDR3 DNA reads TGTGCCAGCAACAAAGGGACAGGGGGGACTGAAGCTTTCTTT. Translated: CASNKGTGGTEAFF.

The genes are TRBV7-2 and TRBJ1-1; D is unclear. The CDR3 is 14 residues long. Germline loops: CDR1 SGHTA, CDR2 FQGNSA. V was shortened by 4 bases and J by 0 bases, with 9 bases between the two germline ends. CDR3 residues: CASSWRVMNTEAFF. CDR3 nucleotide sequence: TGTGCCAGCAGCTGGCGTGTCATGAACACTGAAGCTTTCTTT.

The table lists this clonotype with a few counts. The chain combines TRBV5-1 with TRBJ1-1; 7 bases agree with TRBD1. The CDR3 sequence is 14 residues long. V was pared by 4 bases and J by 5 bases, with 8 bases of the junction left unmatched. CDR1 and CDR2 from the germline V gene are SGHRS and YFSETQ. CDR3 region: CASSGPQGMTEAFF. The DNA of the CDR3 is TGCGCCAGCAGCGGACCACAGGGGATGACTGAAGCTTTCTTT. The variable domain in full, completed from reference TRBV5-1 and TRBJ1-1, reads KAGVTQTPRYLIKTRGQQVTLSCSPISGHRSVSWYQQTPGQGLQFLFEYFSETQRNKGNFPGRFSGRQFSNSRSEMNVSTLELGDSALYLCASSGPQGMTEAFFGQGTRLTVV.

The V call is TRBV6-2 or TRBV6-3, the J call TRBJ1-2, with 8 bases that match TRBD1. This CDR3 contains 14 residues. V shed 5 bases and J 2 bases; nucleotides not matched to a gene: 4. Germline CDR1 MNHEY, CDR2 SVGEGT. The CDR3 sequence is CASSTRDRNYGYTF. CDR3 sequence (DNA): TGTGCCAGCAGTACCCGGGACAGGAACTATGGCTACACCTTC.

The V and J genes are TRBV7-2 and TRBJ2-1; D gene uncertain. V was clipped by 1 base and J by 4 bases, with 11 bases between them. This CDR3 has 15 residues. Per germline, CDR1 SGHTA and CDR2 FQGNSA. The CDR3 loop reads CASSLDGNRYNEQFF. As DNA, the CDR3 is TGTGCCAGCAGCTTAGATGGTAATAGGTACAATGAGCAGTTCTTC.

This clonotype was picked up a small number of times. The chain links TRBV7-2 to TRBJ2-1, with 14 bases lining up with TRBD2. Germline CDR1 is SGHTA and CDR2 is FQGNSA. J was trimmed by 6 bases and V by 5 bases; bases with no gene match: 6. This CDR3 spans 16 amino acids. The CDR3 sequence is CASSPGTSGRFNEQFF. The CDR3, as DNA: TGTGCCAGCAGCCCTGGGACTAGCGGGAGATTCAATGAGCAGTTCTTC.

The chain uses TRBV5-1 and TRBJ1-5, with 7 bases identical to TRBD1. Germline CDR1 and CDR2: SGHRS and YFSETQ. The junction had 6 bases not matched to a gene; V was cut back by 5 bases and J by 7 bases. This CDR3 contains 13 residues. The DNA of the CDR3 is TGCGCCAGCAGTCGGGGACAGAAGCAGCCCCAGCATTTT. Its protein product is CASSRGQKQPQHF. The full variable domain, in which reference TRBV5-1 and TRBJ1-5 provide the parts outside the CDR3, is KAGVTQTPRYLIKTRGQQVTLSCSPISGHRSVSWYQQTPGQGLQFLFEYFSETQRNKGNFPGRFSGRQFSNSRSEMNVSTLELGDSALYLCASSRGQKQPQHFGDGTRLSIL.

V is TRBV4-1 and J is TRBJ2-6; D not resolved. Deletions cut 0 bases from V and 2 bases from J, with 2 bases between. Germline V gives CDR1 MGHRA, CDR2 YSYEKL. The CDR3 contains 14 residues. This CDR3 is CASSQDAGANVLTF. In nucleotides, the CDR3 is TGCGCCAGCAGCCAAGATGCTGGGGCCAACGTCCTGACTTTC.

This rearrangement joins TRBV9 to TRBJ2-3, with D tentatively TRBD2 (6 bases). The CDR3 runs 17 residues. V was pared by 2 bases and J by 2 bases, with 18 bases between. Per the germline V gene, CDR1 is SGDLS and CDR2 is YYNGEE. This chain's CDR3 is CASSVLSGPPTTDTQYF. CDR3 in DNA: TGTGCCAGCAGCGTCCTTAGCGGACCACCCACCACAGATACGCAGTATTTT.

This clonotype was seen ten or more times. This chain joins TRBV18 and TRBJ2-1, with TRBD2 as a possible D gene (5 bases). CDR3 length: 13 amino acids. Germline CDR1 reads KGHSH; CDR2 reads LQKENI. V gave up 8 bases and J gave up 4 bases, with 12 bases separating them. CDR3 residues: CASSPDSYNEQFF. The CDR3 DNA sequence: TGTGCCAGCAGCCCGGACTCGTACAATGAGCAGTTCTTC.

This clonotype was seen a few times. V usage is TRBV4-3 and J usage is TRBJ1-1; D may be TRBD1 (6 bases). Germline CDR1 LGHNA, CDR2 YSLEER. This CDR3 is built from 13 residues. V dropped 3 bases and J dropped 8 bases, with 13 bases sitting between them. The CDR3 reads CASSHKAGAEAFF. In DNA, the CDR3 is TGCGCCAGCAGCCACAAGGCAGGGGCGGAAGCTTTCTTT.

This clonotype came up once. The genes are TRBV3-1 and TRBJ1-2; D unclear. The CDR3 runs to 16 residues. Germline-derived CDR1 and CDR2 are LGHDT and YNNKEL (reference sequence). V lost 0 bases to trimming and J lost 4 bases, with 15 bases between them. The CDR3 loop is CASSQDPRRRTYGYTF. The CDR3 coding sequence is TGTGCCAGCAGCCAAGATCCCCGCAGGAGGACCTATGGCTACACCTTC.

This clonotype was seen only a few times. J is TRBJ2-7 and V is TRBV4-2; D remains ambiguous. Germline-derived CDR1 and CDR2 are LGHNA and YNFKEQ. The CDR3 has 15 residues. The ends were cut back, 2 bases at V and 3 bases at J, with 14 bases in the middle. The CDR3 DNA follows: TGTGCCAGCAGCCAATTTCTGGGTTTAATCTACGAGCAGTACTTC. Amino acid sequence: CASSQFLGLIYEQYF.

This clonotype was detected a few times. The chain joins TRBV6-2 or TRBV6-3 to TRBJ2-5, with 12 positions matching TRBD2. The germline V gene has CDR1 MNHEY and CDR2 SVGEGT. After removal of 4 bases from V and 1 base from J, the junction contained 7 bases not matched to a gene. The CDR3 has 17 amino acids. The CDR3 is CASSSETSGRSQETQYF. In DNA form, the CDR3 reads TGTGCCAGCAGTTCGGAGACTAGCGGGAGAAGCCAAGAGACCCAGTACTTC.